A selection of T cell receptor beta chains follows, all from one sample in a study of beta chain features in type 1 diabetes. The protocol was immunoSEQ multiplex PCR, while the TCRdb copy is restricted to in-frame clones and leaves out a portion. The table lists a few hundred thousand clones, less than 35% of them singletons. Sequencing was done on a sample of central memory CD4+ T cells from blood. The receptors shown here come from a young man in good health. Each CDR3 is given with its conserved first and last residue. A D gene is named only where the DNA matches it firmly. Clone sizes are given selectively: once, few, many, or a class where the clone is expanded.

CDR3: CASSLLGRTGDGANVLTF
DNA: TGTGCCAGCAGTTTATTAGGTCGGACAGGGGACGGGGCCAACGTCCTGACTTTC
J: TRBJ2-6
D: TRBD1
V: TRBV28
size: few

CDR3: CASSLEEGFSYEQYF
DNA: TGTGCCAGCAGCTTAGAGGAGGGATTCTCCTACGAGCAGTACTTC
J: TRBJ2-7
D: -
V: TRBV7-6
size: -

CDR3: CASSYSGTGDHEQYF
DNA: TGTGCCAGCAGTTACTCCGGGACAGGCGACCACGAGCAGTACTTC
J: TRBJ2-7
D: TRBD1
V: TRBV6-6
size: few

CDR3: CASSSTGLAGGYNEQFF
DNA: TGTGCCAGCAGCTCCACCGGACTAGCGGGGGGGTACAATGAGCAGTTCTTC
J: TRBJ2-1
D: TRBD2
V: TRBV7-2
size: few

CDR3: CASSLLGRAGGETQYF
DNA: TGCGCCAGCAGCTTGCTGGGGAGGGCCGGCGGGGAGACCCAGTACTTC
J: TRBJ2-5
D: TRBD2
V: TRBV5-1
size: once

CDR3: CASSEGAPDGYTF
DNA: TGTGCCAGCTCAGAGGGGGCGCCGGATGGCTACACCTTC
J: TRBJ1-2
D: TRBD1
V: TRBV18
size: few

CDR3: CATSRVRGNSNQPQHF
DNA: TGTGCCACCAGCAGAGTCCGAGGAAATAGCAATCAGCCCCAGCATTTT
J: TRBJ1-5
D: -
V: TRBV15
size: -

CDR3: CASSQGFDMNTEAFF
DNA: TGTGCCAGCAGCCAAGGGTTTGACATGAACACTGAAGCTTTCTTT
J: TRBJ1-1
D: -
V: TRBV14
size: -

CDR3: CASSLVGNEQFF
DNA: TGTGCCAGCAGCTTAGTGGGCAATGAGCAGTTCTTC
J: TRBJ2-1
D: -
V: TRBV7-2
size: -

CDR3: CAVQRDATPEAFF
DNA: TGTGCCGTTCAAAGGGATGCCACGCCTGAAGCTTTCTTT
J: TRBJ1-1
D: -
V: TRBV2
size: few

CDR3: CASSIAGGPRETQYF
DNA: TGTGCCAGCAGTATAGCGGGAGGGCCGCGAGAGACCCAGTACTTC
J: TRBJ2-5
D: TRBD2
V: TRBV6-5
size: few

CDR3: CASRPTLNQPQHF
DNA: TGTGCCAGCAGACCGACTCTTAATCAGCCCCAGCATTTT
J: TRBJ1-5
D: -
V: TRBV6-6
size: -

CDR3: CASSTQGAPPHEQYF
DNA: TGTGCCAGCTCAACTCAGGGGGCACCTCCCCACGAGCAGTACTTC
J: TRBJ2-7
D: TRBD1
V: TRBV18
size: -

CDR3: CASSGGTSGNNEQFF
DNA: TGTGCCAGCAGTGGAGGGACTAGCGGTAACAATGAGCAGTTCTTC
J: TRBJ2-1
D: TRBD2
V: TRBV27
size: -

CDR3: CASSDLGLETQYF
DNA: TGTGCCAGCAGTGATCTGGGGTTGGAGACCCAGTACTTC
J: TRBJ2-5
D: -
V: TRBV2
size: many

CDR3: CASSSTGVEQYF
DNA: TGTGCCAGCAGCTCCACAGGGGTCGAGCAGTACTTC
J: TRBJ2-7
D: TRBD1
V: TRBV7-9
size: -

CDR3: CAWSATIEAFF
DNA: TGTGCCTGGAGTGCTACGATTGAAGCTTTCTTT
J: TRBJ1-1
D: -
V: TRBV30
size: -

CDR3: CRPPESHGYTF
DNA: TGCAGACCTCCGGAGTCCCATGGCTACACCTTC
J: TRBJ1-2
D: -
V: TRBV20-1
size: -

CDR3: CASSHGSTSGAHNEQFF
DNA: TGCGCCAGCAGCCATGGCTCCACTAGCGGGGCCCACAATGAGCAGTTCTTC
J: TRBJ2-1
D: TRBD2
V: TRBV7-2
size: -

CDR3: CSAAGATNTEAFF
DNA: TGCAGCGCAGCGGGGGCTACGAACACTGAAGCTTTCTTT
J: TRBJ1-1
D: -
V: TRBV29-1
size: -

CDR3: CASSPGSGRIYEQYF
DNA: TGTGCCAGCTCACCAGGGAGCGGGAGAATCTACGAGCAGTACTTC
J: TRBJ2-7
D: TRBD2
V: TRBV18
size: -

CDR3: CASSIWGGGPQHF
DNA: TGTGCCAGCAGTATTTGGGGTGGGGGGCCCCAGCATTTT
J: TRBJ1-5
D: -
V: TRBV27
size: few

CDR3: CASSIGTSYEQYF
DNA: TGTGCCAGTAGTATCGGGACATCCTACGAGCAGTACTTC
J: TRBJ2-7
D: -
V: TRBV19
size: -

CDR3: CASSLQVNYGYTF
DNA: TGTGCCAGCAGCCTTCAGGTTAACTATGGCTACACCTTC
J: TRBJ1-2
D: -
V: TRBV28
size: few

CDR3: CASSLGLAGTDTQYF
DNA: TGTGCCAGCAGCCTCGGACTAGCGGGCACAGATACGCAGTATTTT
J: TRBJ2-3
D: TRBD2
V: TRBV9
size: -

CDR3: CAWSVPPLPYGYTF
DNA: TGTGCCTGGAGTGTCCCCCCCCTTCCCTATGGCTACACCTTC
J: TRBJ1-2
D: -
V: TRBV30
size: -

CDR3: CASSLQPENEQFF
DNA: TGTGCCAGCAGCTTACAGCCGGAAAATGAGCAGTTCTTC
J: TRBJ2-1
D: -
V: TRBV7-2
size: -

CDR3: CASRGQGTGQPQHF
DNA: TGTGCCAGCCGGGGACAGGGGACGGGTCAGCCCCAGCATTTT
J: TRBJ1-5
D: TRBD1
V: TRBV25-1
size: few

CDR3: CSAYSTDTQYF
DNA: TGCAGTGCTTACAGCACAGATACGCAGTATTTT
J: TRBJ2-3
D: -
V: TRBV20-1
size: few

CDR3: CASSLVRGEGETQYF
DNA: TGTGCCAGCAGCTTAGTTCGGGGCGAGGGAGAGACCCAGTACTTC
J: TRBJ2-5
D: -
V: TRBV7-9
size: few

CDR3: CASSLIRTGGAAGANVLTF
DNA: TGTGCCAGCAGCCTAATTAGGACAGGGGGCGCGGCCGGGGCCAACGTCCTGACTTTC
J: TRBJ2-6
D: TRBD1
V: TRBV5-6
size: -

CDR3: CAWSARALTQYF
DNA: TGTGCCTGGAGTGCCCGGGCCTTGACCCAGTACTTC
J: TRBJ2-5
D: -
V: TRBV30
size: -

CDR3: CASSDRQGNSYEQYF
DNA: TGTGCCAGCAGTGATAGACAGGGGAATTCCTACGAGCAGTACTTC
J: TRBJ2-7
D: TRBD1
V: TRBV25-1
size: few

CDR3: CASSSRDPTGELFF
DNA: TGTGCCAGCAGTTCCCGGGACCCGACCGGGGAGCTGTTTTTT
J: TRBJ2-2
D: -
V: TRBV7-6
size: -

CDR3: CASRGQGSEKLFF
DNA: TGTGCCAGCAGGGGACAGGGAAGCGAAAAACTGTTTTTT
J: TRBJ1-4
D: TRBD1
V: TRBV6-5
size: -

CDR3: CASSLGVSNTDTQYF
DNA: TGTGCCAGCAGCTTAGGAGTCTCGAACACAGATACGCAGTATTTT
J: TRBJ2-3
D: -
V: TRBV7-7
size: few

CDR3: CASSASGTEYGYTF
DNA: TGTGCCAGCAGCGCTTCCGGGACGGAGTATGGCTACACCTTC
J: TRBJ1-2
D: -
V: TRBV5-6
size: few

CDR3: CASSQDLRSTDTQYF
DNA: TGCGCCAGCAGCCAAGATCTACGGAGCACAGATACGCAGTATTTT
J: TRBJ2-3
D: -
V: TRBV4-3
size: -

CDR3: CASSPRQALGEQYF
DNA: TGTGCCAGCAGCCCCAGACAGGCTCTGGGCGAGCAGTACTTC
J: TRBJ2-7
D: -
V: TRBV5-4
size: few

CDR3: CASSLGRVAAWAETQYF
DNA: TGCGCCAGCAGCTTGGGTCGCGTGGCCGCATGGGCTGAGACCCAGTACTTC
J: TRBJ2-5
D: -
V: TRBV5-1
size: many

CDR3: CASTPGASGIGAQYF
DNA: TGTGCCAGCACCCCAGGCGCTAGCGGGATAGGGGCGCAGTACTTC
J: TRBJ2-7
D: TRBD2
V: TRBV18
size: few

CDR3: CASTDRWPSYEQYF
DNA: TGTGCCAGCACCGACCGATGGCCTTCCTACGAGCAGTACTTC
J: TRBJ2-7
D: -
V: TRBV6-1
size: -

CDR3: CAWSPGQGFYGYTF
DNA: TGTGCCTGGAGTCCCGGACAGGGCTTCTATGGCTACACCTTC
J: TRBJ1-2
D: TRBD1
V: TRBV30
size: few

CDR3: CASSSGLANTGELFF
DNA: TGTGCCAGCAGTAGCGGCCTCGCGAACACCGGGGAGCTGTTTTTT
J: TRBJ2-2
D: -
V: TRBV25-1
size: -

CDR3: CASTGAEIRETQYF
DNA: TGTGCCAGCACTGGAGCGGAAATCCGAGAGACCCAGTACTTC
J: TRBJ2-5
D: -
V: TRBV25-1
size: -

CDR3: CASSAGLAGYTGELFF
DNA: TGTGCCAGCAGCGCCGGACTAGCGGGTTACACCGGGGAGCTGTTTTTT
J: TRBJ2-2
D: TRBD2
V: TRBV13
size: -

CDR3: CASSSSSGSLNEQFF
DNA: TGTGCCAGCAGCTCGTCTAGCGGGAGTTTGAATGAGCAGTTCTTC
J: TRBJ2-1
D: TRBD2
V: TRBV7-2
size: few

CDR3: CAWSNPGHMGTQNTGELFF
DNA: TGTGCCTGGAGTAATCCGGGACATATGGGTACCCAGAACACCGGGGAGCTGTTTTTT
J: TRBJ2-2
D: -
V: TRBV30
size: few